Following are 7 T cell receptor beta chains from one sample sequenced in a study of control samples from healthy donors and cancer patients. Data came from immunoSEQ multiplex PCR; TCRdb stores just in-frame clones and leaves some out. The data show under 200,000 clones, 90% to 95% seen once. Sequenced material: blood. These receptors all stem from a woman aged 40 to 50 in good health.

The chain joins TRBV9 to TRBJ2-2; D gene unclear. The ends were cut back, 0 bases at V and 1 base at J, with 7 bases in the middle. The germline gives CDR1 SGDLS, CDR2 YYNGEE. The length of the CDR3 is 15 residues. In DNA, the CDR3 is TGTGCCAGCAGCGTAGGACACCTGAACACCGGGGAGCTGTTTTTT. Its protein is CASSVGHLNTGELFF.

The chain joins TRBV4-2 to TRBJ2-1; D remains ambiguous. CDR1 and CDR2 (germline): LGHNA, YNFKEQ. This CDR3 is built from 16 residues. With 0 bases removed from V and 3 bases from J, the gap between germline ends came to 12 bases. CDR3 in amino acids: CASSQDSGQFYNEQFF. The CDR3 DNA reads as TGTGCCAGCAGCCAAGATTCGGGCCAGTTCTACAATGAGCAGTTCTTC.

V and J are TRBV28 and TRBJ2-1; TRBD2 might be the D (6 bases). V was shortened by 7 bases and J by 0 bases, with 13 bases between the two germline ends. This CDR3 has 15 amino acids. Germline CDR1 reads MDHEN; CDR2 reads SYDVKM. CDR3 coding DNA: TGTGCCAGCATCAATGGGGGGAGCTCCTACAATGAGCAGTTCTTC. It encodes CASINGGSSYNEQFF.

The chain is built from TRBV30 and TRBJ1-4, with D uncertain. Trimming pared 0 bases from V and 7 bases from J, leaving 15 bases between. Germline CDR1 is GTSNPN and CDR2 is SVGIG (reference sequence). There are 15 residues in the CDR3. CDR3 sequence: CAWSVRPDGGEKLFF. The CDR3 DNA sequence: TGTGCCTGGAGTGTAAGGCCGGACGGTGGTGAAAAACTGTTTTTT.

The chain joins TRBV5-6 to TRBJ1-2, with TRBD1 as a possible D gene (6 bases). Trimming removed 7 bases from V and 7 bases from J, with 14 bases in between. CDR3 size: 12 residues. Germline V lookup: CDR1 SGHDT, CDR2 YYEEEE. The CDR3 DNA reads TGTGCCAGCTTGACAGGACTCTTTGGCTACACCTTC. Protein: CASLTGLFGYTF.

The gene calls are TRBV12-3 or TRBV12-4 and TRBJ2-7; D possibly corresponds to TRBD1 (6 bases). This CDR3 is 13 amino acids long. V was clipped by 2 bases and J by 2 bases, with 7 bases between them. Here the CDR3 DNA reads TGTGCCAGCAGTTTACGACAGGCCTACGAGCAGTACTTC. It encodes CASSLRQAYEQYF.

The rearrangement uses TRBV9 and TRBJ2-2; D is perhaps TRBD2 (5 bases). The CDR3 has 15 amino acids. Trimming took 5 bases from V and 0 from J, leaving 11 bases between them. Germline values: CDR1 SGDLS, CDR2 YYNGEE. The CDR3 coding sequence is TGTGCCAGCAGTCTGTACGGGACGAACACCGGGGAGCTGTTTTTT. This translates into CASSLYGTNTGELFF. Variable domain in full (rest from reference TRBV9 and TRBJ2-2): DSGVTQTPKHLITATGQRVTLRCSPRSGDLSVYWYQQSLDQGLQFLIQYYNGEERAKGNILERFSAQQFPDLHSELNLSSLELGDSALYFCASSLYGTNTGELFFGEGSRLTVL.